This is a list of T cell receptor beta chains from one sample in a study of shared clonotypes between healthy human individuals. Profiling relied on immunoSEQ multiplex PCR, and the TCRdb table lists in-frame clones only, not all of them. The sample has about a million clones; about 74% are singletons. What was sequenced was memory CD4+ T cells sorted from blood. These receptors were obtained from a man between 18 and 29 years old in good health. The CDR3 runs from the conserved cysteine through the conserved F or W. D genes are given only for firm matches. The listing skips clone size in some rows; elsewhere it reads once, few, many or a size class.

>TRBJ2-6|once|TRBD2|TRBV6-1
TGTGCCAGCAGTGGGGGGGGTCTAGGTGCCAACGTCCTGACTTTC
CASSGGGLGANVLTF
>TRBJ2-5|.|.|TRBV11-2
TGTGCCAGCATGGGTTCGGGCTACGAGACCCAGTACTTC
CASMGSGYETQYF
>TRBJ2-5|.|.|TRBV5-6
TGTGCCAGCAGCTTTCTCTCGACAGCCTTGGGGGAAGAGACCCAGTACTTC
CASSFLSTALGEETQYF
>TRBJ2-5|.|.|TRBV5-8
TGTGCCAGCAGCTTGTTTAACAGGGAGGAGACCCAGTACTTC
CASSLFNREETQYF
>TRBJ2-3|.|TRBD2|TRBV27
TGTGCCAGCAGTCCTCAGACTAGCTCCTCTACGCAGTATTTT
CASSPQTSSSTQYF
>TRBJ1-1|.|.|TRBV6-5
TGTGCCAGCAGTTACTCGAACACTGAAGCTTTCTTT
CASSYSNTEAFF
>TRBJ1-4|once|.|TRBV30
TGTGCCCTACAGCATAATGAAAAACTGTTTTTT
CALQHNEKLFF
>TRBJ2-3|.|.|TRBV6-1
TGTGCCAGCAGTGAGGCGGGTCCGATTGCAGATACGCAGTATTTT
CASSEAGPIADTQYF
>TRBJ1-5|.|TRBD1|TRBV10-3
TGTGCCATCAGTGAGACAGGGGCTCAGCCCCAGCATTTT
CAISETGAQPQHF
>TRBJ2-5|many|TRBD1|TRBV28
TGTGCCAGCAGCCCATCGACAGGGGGGTTTGGTGAGACCCAGTACTTC
CASSPSTGGFGETQYF
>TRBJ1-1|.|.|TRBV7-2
TGTGCCAGCAGCTTAGACAGGAGGGCAGCTTTCTTT
CASSLDRRAAFF
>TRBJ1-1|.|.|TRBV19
TGTGCCAGTAGTATAGACCGCTTGAACACTGAAGCTTTCTTT
CASSIDRLNTEAFF
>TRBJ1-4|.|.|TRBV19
TGTGCCAGTAGTACCGACAGGTCAACTAATGAAAAACTGTTTTTT
CASSTDRSTNEKLFF
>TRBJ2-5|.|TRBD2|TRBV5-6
TGTGCCAGCACCTGGGGACTAGCGGGAGGTGGGGAGACCCAGTACTTC
CASTWGLAGGGETQYF
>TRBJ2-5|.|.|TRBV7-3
TGTGCCAGCAGCTTCCAGGTGGGAGAGACCCAGTACTTC
CASSFQVGETQYF
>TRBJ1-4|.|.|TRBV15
TGTGCCACCAGCCCGGCCGGGAATAAAAATGAAAAACTGTTTTTT
CATSPAGNKNEKLFF
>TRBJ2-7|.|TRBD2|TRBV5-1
TGCGCCAGCAGCTTTCGGGGGGGCTCTCCCTACGAGCAGTACTTC
CASSFRGGSPYEQYF
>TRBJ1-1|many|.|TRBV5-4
TGTGCCAGCAGCTTGGGGGGGACAATGAACACTGAAGCTTTCTTT
CASSLGGTMNTEAFF
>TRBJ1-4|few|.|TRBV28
TGTGCCAGCAGTTCCGGGACGTTAAATGAAAAACTGTTTTTT
CASSSGTLNEKLFF
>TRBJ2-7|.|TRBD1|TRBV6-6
TGTGCCAGCACCCCAACCCGGGACAGAGAATACGAGCAGTACTTC
CASTPTRDREYEQYF
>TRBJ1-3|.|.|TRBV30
TGTGCCTGGAGTGTAGATAGCTCTGGAAACACCATATATTTT
CAWSVDSSGNTIYF
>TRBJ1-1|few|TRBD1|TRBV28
TGTGCCAGCAAGCCGGGACAGTGGAACACTGAAGCTTTCTTT
CASKPGQWNTEAFF
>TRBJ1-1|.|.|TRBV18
TGTGCCAGCTCCGACGCGTCGATCACTGAAGCTTTCTTT
CASSDASITEAFF
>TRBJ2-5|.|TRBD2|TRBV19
TGTGCCAGTACCGTAGCGGGAGCATGGAAAGAGACCCAGTACTTC
CASTVAGAWKETQYF
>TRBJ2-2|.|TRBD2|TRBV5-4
TGTGCCAGCAGCCGGACTAGCGGGGGGAACACCGGGGAGCTGTTTTTT
CASSRTSGGNTGELFF
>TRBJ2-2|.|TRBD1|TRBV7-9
TGTGCCAGCAGCTTTGAGACAGGGTCCACCGGGGAGCTGTTTTTT
CASSFETGSTGELFF
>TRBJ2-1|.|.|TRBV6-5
TGTGCCAGCAGTCCCGACTGGGGTGAATACAATGAGCAGTTCTTC
CASSPDWGEYNEQFF
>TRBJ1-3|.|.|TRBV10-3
TGTGCCATCAGTGAGCTGGGACACTCCAAAGCGGGCTCTGGAAACACCATATATTTT
CAISELGHSKAGSGNTIYF
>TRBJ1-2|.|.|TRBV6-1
TGTGCCAGCAGTGAAGGGGTTTCCTCTAACTATGGCTACACCTTC
CASSEGVSSNYGYTF
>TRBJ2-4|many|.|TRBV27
TGTGCCAGCAGCCCCGGGGATCCTGGGACCAAAAACATTCAGTACTTC
CASSPGDPGTKNIQYF
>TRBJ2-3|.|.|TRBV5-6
TGTGCCAGCAGCTTGCCCCCTAGCTCTCGGGCAGATACGCAGTATTTT
CASSLPPSSRADTQYF
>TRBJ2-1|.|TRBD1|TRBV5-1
TGCGCCAGCAGCTCCATTGGGACAGGGATGGGGTTCAATGAGCAGTTCTTC
CASSSIGTGMGFNEQFF
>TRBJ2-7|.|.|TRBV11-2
TGTGCCAGCAGCGGAAGGGACGATGCTTTCTCCTACGAGCAGTACTTC
CASSGRDDAFSYEQYF
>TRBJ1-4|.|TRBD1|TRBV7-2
TGTGCCAGCAGCTTAGGACAGGGAGTAAAACTGTTTTTT
CASSLGQGVKLFF
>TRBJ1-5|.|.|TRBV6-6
TGTGCCAGCAACGACGGGTACCGCAATCAGCCCCAGCATTTT
CASNDGYRNQPQHF
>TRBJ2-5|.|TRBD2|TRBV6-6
TGTGCCAGCGGGCCCGGGGGGGCCCAAGAGACCCAGTACTTC
CASGPGGAQETQYF
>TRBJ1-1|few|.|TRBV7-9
TGTGCCAGCAGCTTAGTAGGCGAAAACACTGAAGCTTTCTTT
CASSLVGENTEAFF
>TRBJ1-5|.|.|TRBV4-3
TGCGCCAGCAGCCAAGATTTCTCTGGCAATCAGCCCCAGCATTTT
CASSQDFSGNQPQHF
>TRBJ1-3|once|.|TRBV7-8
TGTGCCAGCAGCCCTACTGGAAACACCATATATTTT
CASSPTGNTIYF
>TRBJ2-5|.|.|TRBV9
TGTGCCAGCAGCTTCAGGGCACAAGAGACCCAGTACTTC
CASSFRAQETQYF
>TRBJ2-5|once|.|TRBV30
TGTGCCTGGAATGGTAGCCCCCAAGAGACCCAGTACTTC
CAWNGSPQETQYF
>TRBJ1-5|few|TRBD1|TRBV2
TGTGCCAGTACAGGGGATAGCAATCAGCCCCAGCATTTT
CASTGDSNQPQHF
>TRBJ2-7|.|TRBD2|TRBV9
TGTGCCAGCAGCGTAGCTGGGACTAGCGGCCCTAACGAGCAGTACTTC
CASSVAGTSGPNEQYF
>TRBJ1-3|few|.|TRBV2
TGTGCCAGCAGTGAAGAGGGAGTTCTGGTCTCTGGAAACACCATATATTTT
CASSEEGVLVSGNTIYF
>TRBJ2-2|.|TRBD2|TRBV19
TGTGCCAGTAGCAGGACTAGCGGGAGTGGCGGGGAGCTGTTTTTT
CASSRTSGSGGELFF
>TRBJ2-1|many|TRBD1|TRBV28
TGTGCCAGCAGTGATACGGACAGGGGCAATGAGCAGTTCTTC
CASSDTDRGNEQFF
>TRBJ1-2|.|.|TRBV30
TGTGCCTGGACCGAAGGTCCAGAGAACTATGGCTACACCTTC
CAWTEGPENYGYTF
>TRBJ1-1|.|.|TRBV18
TGTGCCAGCATGGGACAAATGAACACTGAAGCTTTCTTT
CASMGQMNTEAFF
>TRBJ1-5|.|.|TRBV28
TGTGCCAGCAGTTTGGGTGGACAGAACAATCAGCCCCAGCATTTT
CASSLGGQNNQPQHF
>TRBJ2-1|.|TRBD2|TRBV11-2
TGTGCCAGCAGCTTTCCAGCGGGAGGGCGGTATGAGCAGTTCTTC
CASSFPAGGRYEQFF
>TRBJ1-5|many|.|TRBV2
TGTGCCAGTCAGGGTTATAGCAATCAGCCCCAGCATTTT
CASQGYSNQPQHF
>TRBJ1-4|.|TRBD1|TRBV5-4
TGTGCCAGCAGCGACCGACAGGGAGAAAAACTGTTTTTT
CASSDRQGEKLFF
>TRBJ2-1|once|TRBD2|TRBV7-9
TGTGCCAGCAGCCCAAGACTAGCCTTAGCGGAGCAGTTCTTC
CASSPRLALAEQFF